This TCR beta chain comes out of a study of T cell responses to AZD1222 COVID-19 vaccine. Samples with a second dose at about 4 or about 12 weeks were pooled together. The study, taken as a whole, reports: Clonal diversity was possibly underestimated, and the donors were mostly white British, with more females.

The CDR3 loop spans 15 amino acids. The V gene's germline CDR1 is ENHRY and CDR2 SYGVKD. Trimming shortened V by 3 bases and J by 5 bases, and 14 bases separated the two germline ends. This clone was detected only once. The antigen is not known. Clones were read by immunoSEQ multiplex PCR, and TCRdb kept only the in-frame ones, dropping some. The table has around 80,000 clones, approximately 85% seen once. Specimen: peripheral blood, collected 28 days after the second AZD1222 dose. The origin of this receptor is an adult who received the AZD1222 COVID-19 vaccine. The chain carries TRBV10-3 and TRBJ1-5, with D perhaps matching TRBD1 (6 bases). CDR3 sequence: CAISEGSGVDQPQHF. The CDR3 DNA is TGTGCCATCAGTGAAGGATCAGGGGTCGATCAGCCCCAGCATTTT.